This paragraph reports one T cell receptor (beta chain). What it recognizes is unknown. Documented treatment: oral pan-JAK inhibitor, 5-10 mg twice daily. This record comes from a study of CD8+ T cells in alopecia areata. About the study: Treated patients took oral tofacitinib at 5 to 10 mg twice daily.

cDNA serving as the sequencing template came from extracted, reverse transcribed RNA. Measured with immunoSEQ multiplex PCR; TCRdb has only the in-frame clones, and not every one. The sample lists fewer than 150,000 clones, about four fifths occurring once. Overall study findings and caveats: Elevated clonality characterized lesional scalp relative to normal scalp, particularly in alopecia totalis/universalis.

The length of the CDR3 is 13 residues. The germline gives CDR1 SQVTM, CDR2 ANQGSEA. The chain combines TRBV29-1 with TRBJ2-5, with no clear D. The J call may be mistaken, given a closer DNA end match to TRBJ2-7. This specimen consisted of CD8+ T cells sorted from blood, obtained at week 4, from a patient treated with tofacitinib. The TCR comes from a human donor with alopecia areata. In nucleotides, the CDR3 is TGCAGCGTTGTGAAGTCGAGCTCCTACGAGCAGTACTTC. Protein: CSVVKSSSYEQYF.